These 13 T cell receptor beta chains originate from one sample sequenced in a study of T cell responses to AZD1222 COVID-19 vaccine. Method: immunoSEQ multiplex PCR; TCRdb's copy keeps in-frame clones and lacks some. Here the sample spans roughly 70,000 clones, roughly 78% being singletons. The sequencing used peripheral blood, collected on day 0 of MenACWY control vaccination. The receptors were gathered from an adult in good health.

This clone was picked up a small number of times. The V call is TRBV13, the J call TRBJ1-3, with D perhaps matching TRBD1 (5 bases). Germline CDR1 and CDR2: PRHDT and FYEKMQ (reference sequence). The CDR3 totals 15 residues. Between the trimmed V and J ends, which lost 5 bases and 0 bases, there was a span of 11 bases. This CDR3 is CASSNRRLSGNTIYF. The CDR3 DNA sequence: TGTGCCAGCAGCAACAGGCGTCTCTCTGGAAACACCATATATTTT.

The chain couples TRBV28 to TRBJ2-7; TRBD1 matches 7 bases. Germline values: CDR1 MDHEN, CDR2 SYDVKM. The CDR3 runs 11 residues. V was clipped by 5 bases and J by 9 bases; unmatched bases: 4. CDR3 coding DNA: TGTGCCAGCAGTATTGCAGGGGGGCAGTACTTC. This sequence encodes CASSIAGGQYF.

The rearrangement joins TRBV4-1 to TRBJ2-1; D might be TRBD2 (5 bases). The germline CDR1 and CDR2 sequences are MGHRA and YSYEKL. Trimming cost V 4 bases and J 3 bases, with 13 bases left between them. The CDR3 is made up of 15 amino acids. The CDR3 sequence: CASSRTPPLYNEQFF. In nucleotides, the CDR3 is TGCGCCAGCAGCCGGACTCCACCCCTCTACAATGAGCAGTTCTTC.

This rearrangement joins TRBV4-3 to TRBJ1-3; D unclear. Germline-derived CDR1 and CDR2 are LGHNA and YSLEER. This CDR3 has 15 residues. Trimming stripped 0 bases from V and 4 bases from J, with 10 bases between. CDR3 sequence: CASSQEWIAGNTIYF. The DNA of the CDR3 is TGCGCCAGCAGCCAAGAGTGGATCGCAGGAAACACCATATATTTT.

The J gene is TRBJ2-1, the V gene TRBV9; 9 bases agree with TRBD2. In germline, CDR1 is SGDLS, CDR2 YYNGEE. CDR3 size: 15 residues. Unmatched junction bases numbered 5, after V lost 4 bases and J lost 3 bases. In DNA, the CDR3 is TGTGCCAGCAGCCCTAGCGGGACCCGCTACAATGAGCAGTTCTTC. Its translation is CASSPSGTRYNEQFF.

The chain is built from TRBV6-6 and TRBJ2-7, with no clear D. The CDR3 spans 12 residues. The germline gives CDR1 MNHNY, CDR2 SVGAGI (reference sequence). V was trimmed by 5 bases and J by 3 bases, leaving 8 bases between them. The CDR3 here is CASSPANYEQYF. The CDR3, as DNA: TGTGCCAGCAGTCCAGCAAACTACGAGCAGTACTTC.

The chain uses TRBV7-2 and TRBJ1-3; 7 nucleotides agree with TRBD1. The V and J ends lost 6 bases and 7 bases, in that order; junction bases with no gene match: 12. This CDR3 has 15 residues. Germline CDR1 SGHTA, CDR2 FQGNSA. For the CDR3, the DNA is TGTGCCAGCAGTCGAGGGGGAGGGACAGTCAACACCATATATTTT. Translation gives CASSRGGGTVNTIYF.

The chain uses TRBV19 and TRBJ1-1; tentatively, D is TRBD1 (5 bases). The CDR3 covers 13 residues. CDR1 and CDR2 from the germline V gene are LNHDA and SQIVND (reference sequence). The V and J ends lost 3 bases and 5 bases respectively, with 10 bases between them. CDR3: CASSITAGTEAFF. The CDR3 bases are TGTGCCAGTAGTATTACGGCAGGGACTGAAGCTTTCTTT.

This chain joins TRBV9 and TRBJ2-1, with 9 nucleotides matching TRBD2. Trimming cost V 3 bases and J 7 bases; bases outside gene matches: 5. CDR1 SGDLS and CDR2 YYNGEE come from the germline V gene. The CDR3 spans 14 residues. CDR3 region: CASSESGGRNEQFF. Here the CDR3 DNA reads TGTGCCAGCAGCGAAAGCGGGGGGAGGAATGAGCAGTTCTTC.

In regard to this clone: A junction boundary mismatches the germline segment, possibly from a read error. The chain recombines TRBV7-3 with TRBJ1-2; no reliable D call. Germline-derived CDR1 and CDR2 are SGHTA and FQGTGA. This CDR3 spans 14 amino acids. CDR3: CASKNERPKYGYTF. DNA for the CDR3: TGTGCCAGCAAAAACGAGAGGCCTAAATATGGCTACACCTTC.

This chain connects TRBV5-4 to TRBJ1-2, with TRBD1 matching 8 bases. The CDR3 contains 13 residues. CDR1 is SGHNT and CDR2 is YYREEE in the germline V gene (reference sequence). V was pared by 5 bases and J by 8 bases, with 8 bases of the junction left unmatched. CDR3 bases: TGTGCCAGCAGGCTTCAGGGGGCAGGCGGCTACACCTTC. It translates to CASRLQGAGGYTF.

This chain connects TRBV18 to TRBJ2-2; D is ambiguous. The CDR3 contains 15 residues. The germline V gene has CDR1 KGHSH and CDR2 LQKENI. V lost 3 bases to trimming and J lost 3 bases, with 11 bases between them. CDR3 in DNA: TGTGCCAGCTCACCGTGGGAAGGAGACACCGGGGAGCTGTTTTTT. This translates into CASSPWEGDTGELFF. Complete variable domain (other parts from reference TRBV18 and TRBJ2-2): NAGVMQNPRHLVRRRGQEARLRCSPMKGHSHVYWYRQLPEEGLKFMVYLQKENIIDESGMPKERFSAEFPKEGPSILRIQQVVRGDSAAYFCASSPWEGDTGELFFGEGSRLTVL.

CDR3 bases: TGTGCCAGCAGTTTCGTCGGCTCCTACGAGCAGTACTTC. It yields the protein CASSFVGSYEQYF. The chain uses TRBV27 and TRBJ2-7, with D unresolved. The ends were cut back, 3 bases at V and 0 bases at J, with 6 bases in the middle. The CDR3 is 13 amino acids. CDR1 is MNHEY and CDR2 is SMNVEV in the germline V gene (reference sequence).